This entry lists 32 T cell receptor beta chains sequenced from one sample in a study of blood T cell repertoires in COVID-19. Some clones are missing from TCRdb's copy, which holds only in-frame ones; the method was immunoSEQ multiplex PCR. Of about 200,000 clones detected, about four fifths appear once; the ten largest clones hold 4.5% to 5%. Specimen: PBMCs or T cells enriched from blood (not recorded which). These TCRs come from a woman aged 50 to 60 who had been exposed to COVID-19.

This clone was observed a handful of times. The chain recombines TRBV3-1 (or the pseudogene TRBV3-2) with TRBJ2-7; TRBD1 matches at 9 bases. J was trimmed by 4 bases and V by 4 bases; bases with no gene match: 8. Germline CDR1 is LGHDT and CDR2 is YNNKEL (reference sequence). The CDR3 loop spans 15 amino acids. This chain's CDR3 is CASSLEPGTGYEQYF. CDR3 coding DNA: TGTGCCAGCAGCCTCGAACCCGGGACAGGGTACGAGCAGTACTTC.

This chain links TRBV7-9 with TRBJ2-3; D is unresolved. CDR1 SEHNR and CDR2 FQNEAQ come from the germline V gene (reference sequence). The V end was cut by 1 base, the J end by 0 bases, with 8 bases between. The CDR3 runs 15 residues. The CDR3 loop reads CASSLGRRSTDTQYF. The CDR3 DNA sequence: TGTGCCAGCAGCTTAGGGCGGCGAAGCACAGATACGCAGTATTTT.

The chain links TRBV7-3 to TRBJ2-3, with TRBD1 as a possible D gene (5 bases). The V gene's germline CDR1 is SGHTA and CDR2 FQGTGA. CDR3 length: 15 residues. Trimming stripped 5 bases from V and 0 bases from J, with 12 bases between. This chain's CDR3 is CASSQQATSTDTQYF. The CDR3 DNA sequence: TGTGCCAGCAGCCAACAGGCAACTAGCACAGATACGCAGTATTTT.

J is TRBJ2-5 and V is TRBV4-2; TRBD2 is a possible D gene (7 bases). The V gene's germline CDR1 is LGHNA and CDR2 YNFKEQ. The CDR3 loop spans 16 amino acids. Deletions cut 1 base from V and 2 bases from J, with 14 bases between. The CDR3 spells CASSQVGGGQQETQYF. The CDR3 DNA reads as TGTGCCAGCAGCCAAGTGGGGGGGGGCCAACAAGAGACCCAGTACTTC.

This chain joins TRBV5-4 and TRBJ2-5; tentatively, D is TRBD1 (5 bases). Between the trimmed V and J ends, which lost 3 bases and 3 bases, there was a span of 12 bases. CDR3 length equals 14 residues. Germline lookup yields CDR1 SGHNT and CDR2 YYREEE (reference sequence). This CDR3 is CASSSPGYEETQYF. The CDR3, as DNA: TGTGCCAGCAGCTCCCCAGGGTATGAAGAGACCCAGTACTTC.

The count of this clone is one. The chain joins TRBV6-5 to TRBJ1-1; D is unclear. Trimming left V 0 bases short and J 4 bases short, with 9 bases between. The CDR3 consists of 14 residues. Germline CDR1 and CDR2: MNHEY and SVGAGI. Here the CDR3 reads CASSYSGGATEAFF. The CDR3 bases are TGTGCCAGCAGTTACTCCGGAGGAGCCACTGAAGCTTTCTTT.

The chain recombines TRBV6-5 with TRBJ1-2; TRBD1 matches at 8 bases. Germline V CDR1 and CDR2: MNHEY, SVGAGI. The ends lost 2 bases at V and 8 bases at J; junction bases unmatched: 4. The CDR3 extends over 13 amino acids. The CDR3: CASSYQGARGYTF. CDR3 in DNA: TGTGCCAGCAGTTACCAGGGGGCGAGGGGCTACACCTTC.

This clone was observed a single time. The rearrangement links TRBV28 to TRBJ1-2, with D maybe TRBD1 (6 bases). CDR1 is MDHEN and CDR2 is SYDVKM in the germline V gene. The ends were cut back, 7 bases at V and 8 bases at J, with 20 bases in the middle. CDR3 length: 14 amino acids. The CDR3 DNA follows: TGTGCCAGCATTACTCAGGGGCTTTCGTGGGGCTACACCTTC. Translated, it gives CASITQGLSWGYTF.

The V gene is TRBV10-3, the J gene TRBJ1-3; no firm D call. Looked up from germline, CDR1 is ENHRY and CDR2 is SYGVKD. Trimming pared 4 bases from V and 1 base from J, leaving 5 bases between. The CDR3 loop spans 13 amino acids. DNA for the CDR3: TGTGCCATCAGTGGAGGGTCTGGAAACACCATATATTTT. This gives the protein CAISGGSGNTIYF.

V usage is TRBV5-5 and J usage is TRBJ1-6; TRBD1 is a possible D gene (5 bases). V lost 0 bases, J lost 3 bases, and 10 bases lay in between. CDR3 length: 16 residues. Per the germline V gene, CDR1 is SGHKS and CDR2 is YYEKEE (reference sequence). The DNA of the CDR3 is TGTGCCAGCAGCTTGGCCGACAGTTACTATAATTCACCCCTCCACTTT. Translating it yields CASSLADSYYNSPLHF.

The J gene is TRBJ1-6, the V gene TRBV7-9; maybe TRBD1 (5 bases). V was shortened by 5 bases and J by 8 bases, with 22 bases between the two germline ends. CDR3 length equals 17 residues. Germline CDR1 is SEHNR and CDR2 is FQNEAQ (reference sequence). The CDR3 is CASSPARLTEGDSPLHF. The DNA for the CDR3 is TGTGCCAGCAGCCCCGCCAGGCTGACAGAAGGAGATTCACCCCTCCACTTT.

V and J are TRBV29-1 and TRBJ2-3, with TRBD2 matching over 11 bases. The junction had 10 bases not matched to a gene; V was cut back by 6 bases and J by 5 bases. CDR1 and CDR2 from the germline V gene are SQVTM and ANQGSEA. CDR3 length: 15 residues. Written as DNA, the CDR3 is TGCAGCGTGGGGGCACTAGCGGGGGCGGGAGATACGCAGTATTTT. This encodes CSVGALAGAGDTQYF.

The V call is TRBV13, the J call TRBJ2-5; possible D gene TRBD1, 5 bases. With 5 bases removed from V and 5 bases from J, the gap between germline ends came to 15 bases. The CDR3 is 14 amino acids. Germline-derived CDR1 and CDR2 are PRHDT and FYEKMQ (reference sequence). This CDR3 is CASSHGQIGETQYF. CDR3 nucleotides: TGTGCCAGCAGCCACGGACAAATCGGGGAGACCCAGTACTTC. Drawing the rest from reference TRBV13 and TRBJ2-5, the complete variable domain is AAGVIQSPRHLIKEKRETATLKCYPIPRHDTVYWYQQGPGQDPQFLISFYEKMQSDKGSIPDRFSAQQFSDYHSELNMSSLELGDSALYFCASSHGQIGETQYFGPGTRLLVL.

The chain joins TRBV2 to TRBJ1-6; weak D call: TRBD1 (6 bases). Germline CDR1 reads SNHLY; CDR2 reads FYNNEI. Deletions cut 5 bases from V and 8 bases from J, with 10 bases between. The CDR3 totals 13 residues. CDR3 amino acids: CASSTGIDSPLHF. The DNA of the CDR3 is TGTGCCAGCAGTACAGGGATTGATTCACCCCTCCACTTT.

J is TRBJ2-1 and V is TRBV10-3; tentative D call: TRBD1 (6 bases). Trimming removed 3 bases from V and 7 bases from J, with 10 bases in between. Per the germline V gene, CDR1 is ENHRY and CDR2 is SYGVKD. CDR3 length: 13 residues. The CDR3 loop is CAISDTDRNEQFF. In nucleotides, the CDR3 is TGTGCCATCAGTGATACGGACAGAAATGAGCAGTTCTTC.

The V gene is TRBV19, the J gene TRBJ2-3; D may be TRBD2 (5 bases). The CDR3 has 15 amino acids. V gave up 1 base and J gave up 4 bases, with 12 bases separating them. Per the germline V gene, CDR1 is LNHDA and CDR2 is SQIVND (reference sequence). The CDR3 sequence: CASSIGGLGADTQYF. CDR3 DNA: TGTGCCAGTAGTATAGGCGGGCTGGGCGCAGATACGCAGTATTTT.

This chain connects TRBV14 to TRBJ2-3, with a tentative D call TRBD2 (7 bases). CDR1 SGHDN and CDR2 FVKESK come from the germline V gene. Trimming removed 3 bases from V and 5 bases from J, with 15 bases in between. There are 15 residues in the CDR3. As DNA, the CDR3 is TGTGCCAGCAGCCATCTACGGGGGGCCAGAGATACGCAGTATTTT. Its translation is CASSHLRGARDTQYF.

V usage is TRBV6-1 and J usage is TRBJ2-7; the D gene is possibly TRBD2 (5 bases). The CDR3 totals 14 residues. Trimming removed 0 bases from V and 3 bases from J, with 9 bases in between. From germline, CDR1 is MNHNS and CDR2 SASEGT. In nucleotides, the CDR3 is TGTGCCAGCAGTGAAGCCCCGGGATTCTACGAGCAGTACTTC. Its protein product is CASSEAPGFYEQYF.

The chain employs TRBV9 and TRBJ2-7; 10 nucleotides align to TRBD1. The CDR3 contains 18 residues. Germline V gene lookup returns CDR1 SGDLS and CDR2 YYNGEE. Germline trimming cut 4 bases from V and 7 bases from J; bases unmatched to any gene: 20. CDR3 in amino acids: CASSNSRDRGPLYPEQYF. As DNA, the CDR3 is TGTGCCAGCAGCAACTCCCGGGACAGGGGCCCTCTTTACCCGGAGCAGTACTTC.

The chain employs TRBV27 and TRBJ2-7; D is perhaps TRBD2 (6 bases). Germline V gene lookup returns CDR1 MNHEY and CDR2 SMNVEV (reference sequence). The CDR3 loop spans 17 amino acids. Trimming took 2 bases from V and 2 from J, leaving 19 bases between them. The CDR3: CASSLKASRGRTYEQYF. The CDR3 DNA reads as TGTGCCAGCAGTTTAAAGGCATCGCGGGGCCGAACCTACGAGCAGTACTTC.

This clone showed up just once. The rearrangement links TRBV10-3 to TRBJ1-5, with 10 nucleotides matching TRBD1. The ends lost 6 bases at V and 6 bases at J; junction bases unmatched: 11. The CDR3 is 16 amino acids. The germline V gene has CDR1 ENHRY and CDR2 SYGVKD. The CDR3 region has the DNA TGTGCCATCAGCTCGGGACAGGGGATGGGCGGTCAGCCCCAGCATTTT. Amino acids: CAISSGQGMGGQPQHF.

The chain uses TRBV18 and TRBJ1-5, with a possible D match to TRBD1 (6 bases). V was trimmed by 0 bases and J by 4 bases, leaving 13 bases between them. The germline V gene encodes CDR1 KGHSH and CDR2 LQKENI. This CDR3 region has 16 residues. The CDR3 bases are TGTGCCAGCTCACCACCGACAGGAGGCCTTAATCAGCCCCAGCATTTT. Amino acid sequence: CASSPPTGGLNQPQHF.

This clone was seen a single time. Here the CDR3 DNA reads TGTGAAGCTCCTCCACGGGTATGCGGGGGAACAGATACGCAGTATTTT. It encodes CEAPPRVCGGTDTQYF. V gene TRBV2 combines with J gene TRBJ2-3; TRBD2 aligns across 7 bases. Per the germline V gene, CDR1 is SNHLY and CDR2 is FYNNEI. This CDR3 is 16 amino acids long.

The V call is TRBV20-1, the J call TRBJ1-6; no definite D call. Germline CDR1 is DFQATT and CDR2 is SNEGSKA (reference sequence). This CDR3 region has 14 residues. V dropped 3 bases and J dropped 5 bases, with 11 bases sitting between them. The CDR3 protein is CSASPGNHNSPLHF. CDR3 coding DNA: TGCAGTGCTAGTCCCGGGAACCATAATTCACCCCTCCACTTT.

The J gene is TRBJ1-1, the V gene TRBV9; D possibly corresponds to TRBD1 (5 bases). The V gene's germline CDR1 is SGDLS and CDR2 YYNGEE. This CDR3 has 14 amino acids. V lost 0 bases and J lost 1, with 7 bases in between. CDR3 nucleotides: TGTGCCAGCAGCGTAGGGGGGGAGAACACTGAAGCTTTCTTT. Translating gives CASSVGGENTEAFF.

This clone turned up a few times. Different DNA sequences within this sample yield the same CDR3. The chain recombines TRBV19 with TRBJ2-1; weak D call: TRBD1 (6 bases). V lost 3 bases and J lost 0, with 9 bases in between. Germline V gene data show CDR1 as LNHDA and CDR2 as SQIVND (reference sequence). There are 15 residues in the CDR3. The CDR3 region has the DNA TGTGCCAGTAGTATCGGACAGAACTCCTACAATGAGCAGTTCTTC. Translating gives CASSIGQNSYNEQFF.

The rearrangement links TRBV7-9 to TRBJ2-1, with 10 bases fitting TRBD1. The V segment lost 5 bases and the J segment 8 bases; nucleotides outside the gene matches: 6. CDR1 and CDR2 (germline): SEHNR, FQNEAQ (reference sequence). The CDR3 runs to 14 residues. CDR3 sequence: CASSPSGTGDEQFF. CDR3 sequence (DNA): TGTGCCAGCAGCCCCTCCGGGACAGGGGATGAGCAGTTCTTC.

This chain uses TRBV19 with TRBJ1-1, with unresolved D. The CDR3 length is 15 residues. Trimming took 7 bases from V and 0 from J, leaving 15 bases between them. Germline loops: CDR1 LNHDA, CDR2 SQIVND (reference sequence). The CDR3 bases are TGTGCCAGTACCGTAGACATAGAGATGAACACTGAAGCTTTCTTT. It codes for CASTVDIEMNTEAFF.

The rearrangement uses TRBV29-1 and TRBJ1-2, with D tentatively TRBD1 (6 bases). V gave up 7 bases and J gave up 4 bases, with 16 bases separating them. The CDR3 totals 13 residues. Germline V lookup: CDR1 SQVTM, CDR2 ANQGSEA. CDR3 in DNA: TGCAGCGCGGATCGGGGGGCAGGCTATGGCTACACCTTC. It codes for CSADRGAGYGYTF.

Here the CDR3 DNA reads TGTGCCAGCAGCACCGGTGATTCTTTCGGAAACACCATATATTTT. Its translation is CASSTGDSFGNTIYF. The chain carries TRBV3-1 (or the pseudogene TRBV3-2) and TRBJ1-3; D ambiguous. Trimming shortened V by 5 bases and J by 4 bases, and 15 bases separated the two germline ends. Germline assignment: CDR1 LGHDT and CDR2 YNNKEL (reference sequence). CDR3 length equals 15 residues.

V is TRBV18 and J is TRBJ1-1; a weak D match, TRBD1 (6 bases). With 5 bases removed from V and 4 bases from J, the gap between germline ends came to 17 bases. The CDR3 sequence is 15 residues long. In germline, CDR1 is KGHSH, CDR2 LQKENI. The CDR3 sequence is CASSALQGTATEAFF. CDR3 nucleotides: TGTGCCAGCTCAGCCCTACAGGGAACAGCCACTGAAGCTTTCTTT.

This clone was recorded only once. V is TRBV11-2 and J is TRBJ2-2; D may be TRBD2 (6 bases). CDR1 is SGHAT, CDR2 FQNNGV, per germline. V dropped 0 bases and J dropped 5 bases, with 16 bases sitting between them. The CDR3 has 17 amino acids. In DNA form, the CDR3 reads TGTGCCAGCAGCTTAGATCGCACCGCGGGGCTGACCGGGGAGCTGTTTTTT. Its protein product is CASSLDRTAGLTGELFF.